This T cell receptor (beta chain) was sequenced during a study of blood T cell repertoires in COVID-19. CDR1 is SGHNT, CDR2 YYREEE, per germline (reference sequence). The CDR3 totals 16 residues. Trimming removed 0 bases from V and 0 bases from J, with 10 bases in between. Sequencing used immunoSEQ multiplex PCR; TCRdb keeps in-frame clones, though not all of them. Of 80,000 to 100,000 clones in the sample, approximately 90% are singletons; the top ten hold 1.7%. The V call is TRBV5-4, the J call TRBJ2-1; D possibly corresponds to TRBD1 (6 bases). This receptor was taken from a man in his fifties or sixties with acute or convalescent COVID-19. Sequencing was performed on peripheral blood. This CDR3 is CASSLGGPSSYNEQFF. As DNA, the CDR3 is TGTGCCAGCAGCTTGGGGGGGCCCAGCTCCTACAATGAGCAGTTCTTC.